Each of the 21 T cell receptor beta chains below was sequenced from the same sample in a study of glioma-infiltrating T cells after dendritic cell vaccination. The assay was immunoSEQ multiplex PCR, and TCRdb's table has in-frame clones only and misses some. The data hold approximately 91,000 clones, with 80% to 90% observed a single time. Noted time point: after dendritic cell vaccination, including at tumor progression/relapse. The sequencing used blood, collected after dendritic cell vaccination. The receptors shown here come from a human donor with glioblastoma.

This rearrangement joins TRBV14 to TRBJ2-6, with D possibly TRBD1 on 6 matching bases. The CDR3 length is 17 residues. Deletions cut 1 base from V and 5 bases from J, with 15 bases between. CDR1 SGHDN and CDR2 FVKESK come from the germline V gene. The CDR3 reads CASSQAYRALRANVLTF. The CDR3 DNA sequence: TGTGCCAGCAGCCAAGCGTACAGGGCACTACGGGCCAACGTCCTGACTTTC. Filled out from reference TRBV14 and TRBJ2-6, the complete variable domain reads EAGVTQFPSHSVIEKGQTVTLRCDPISGHDNLYWYRRVMGKEIKFLLHFVKESKQDESGMPNNRFLAERTGGTYSTLKVQPAELEDSGVYFCASSQAYRALRANVLTFGAGSRLTVL.

The V gene is TRBV6-1, the J gene TRBJ2-5; 10 nucleotides align to TRBD2. Germline CDR1 reads MNHNS; CDR2 reads SASEGT. CDR3 size: 14 residues. V shed 3 bases, J shed 8 bases, and the junction held 6 bases outside the gene matches. CDR3 residues: CASSEDTSGITQYF. CDR3 nucleotides: TGTGCCAGCAGTGAGGACACTAGCGGGATAACCCAGTACTTC.

This clone has a handful of counts. The chain recombines TRBV19 with TRBJ1-1, with TRBD1 as a possible D gene (6 bases). The CDR3 is 14 residues long. Germline V CDR1 and CDR2: LNHDA, SQIVND (reference sequence). V shed 6 bases and J shed 1 base, with 12 bases lying between them. Here the CDR3 reads CASSRDKRNTEAFF. In DNA, the CDR3 is TGTGCCAGTAGCAGGGACAAACGGAACACTGAAGCTTTCTTT.

The chain has TRBV11-2 and TRBJ2-5; the D is unclear. V was shortened by 5 bases and J by 2 bases, with 18 bases between the two germline ends. The CDR3 sequence is 16 residues long. The germline V gene encodes CDR1 SGHAT and CDR2 FQNNGV. The CDR3 region is CASSPVGAKIQETQYF. The CDR3 coding sequence is TGTGCCAGCAGCCCAGTCGGAGCCAAGATACAAGAGACCCAGTACTTC.

The genes are TRBV11-3 and TRBJ1-1, with 7 bases lining up with TRBD1. V lost 5 bases, J lost 7 bases, and 7 bases stayed unmatched. The CDR3 contains 13 residues. The germline gives CDR1 SGHNT, CDR2 YENEEA. The CDR3 loop reads CASSRGGFGEAFF. The CDR3 DNA sequence: TGTGCCAGCAGCCGAGGGGGCTTCGGTGAAGCTTTCTTT.

CDR3 DNA sequence: TGTGCCAGCGGGGGGATGGGCAAAAACATTCAGTACTTC. Amino acid sequence: CASGGMGKNIQYF. The rearrangement uses TRBV2 and TRBJ2-4; tentative D call: TRBD2 (6 bases). V gave up 8 bases and J gave up 3 bases, with 11 bases separating them. Per germline, CDR1 SNHLY and CDR2 FYNNEI. The CDR3 is 13 amino acids.

This clone has a handful of counts. This chain links TRBV10-3 with TRBJ2-5; 7 nucleotides align to TRBD1. Per the germline V gene, CDR1 is ENHRY and CDR2 is SYGVKD. This CDR3 is 14 amino acids long. J was trimmed by 3 bases and V by 6 bases; bases with no gene match: 7. This chain's CDR3 is CAISGAGTEETQYF. CDR3 nucleotides: TGTGCCATCAGCGGGGCCGGGACAGAAGAGACCCAGTACTTC.

This clone was detected only once. The rearrangement links TRBV5-1 to TRBJ1-4, with D possibly matching TRBD1 (6 bases). Germline CDR1 and CDR2: SGHRS and YFSETQ. V dropped 3 bases and J dropped 11 bases, with 20 bases sitting between them. The CDR3 sequence is 15 residues long. The CDR3 sequence is CASSSGQPPNWKLFF. As DNA, the CDR3 is TGCGCCAGCAGCTCCGGACAGCCCCCTAATTGGAAACTGTTTTTT.

This chain joins TRBV4-2 and TRBJ1-5, with 11 bases lining up with TRBD1. Germline CDR1 and CDR2: LGHNA and YNFKEQ. J was trimmed by 6 bases and V by 0 bases; bases with no gene match: 1. The CDR3 runs 15 residues. CDR3 sequence: CASSQEGQGAQPQHF. The CDR3 DNA reads TGTGCCAGCAGCCAAGAAGGACAGGGGGCTCAGCCCCAGCATTTT.

A few counts support this clone. The chain is built from TRBV10-3 and TRBJ1-6, with a weak D call TRBD1 (5 bases). V lost 6 bases, J lost 7 bases, and 13 bases lay in between. The CDR3 length is 14 residues. CDR1 is ENHRY and CDR2 is SYGVKD in the germline V gene. The CDR3 loop reads CAIRGGGTNSPLHF. For the CDR3, the DNA is TGTGCCATCAGGGGGGGAGGGACCAATTCACCCCTCCACTTT.

The chain has TRBV5-1 and TRBJ1-4; TRBD1 matches at 9 bases. The V and J ends lost 4 bases and 0 bases, in that order; junction bases with no gene match: 10. The CDR3 has 18 amino acids. Germline lookup yields CDR1 SGHRS and CDR2 YFSETQ. The CDR3 loop reads CASSKDRGGGATNEKLFF. The CDR3 DNA reads as TGCGCCAGCAGCAAGGACAGGGGAGGTGGAGCAACTAATGAAAAACTGTTTTTT.

This clone was counted only a few times. The chain employs TRBV6-1 and TRBJ1-3, with D unresolved. This CDR3 comprises 12 residues. Deletions cut 5 bases from V and 4 bases from J, with 6 bases between. CDR1 is MNHNS and CDR2 is SASEGT in the germline V gene. CDR3 DNA sequence: TGTGCCAGCAGTCCACACGGAAACACCATATATTTT. Amino acids: CASSPHGNTIYF.

The chain uses TRBV11-2 and TRBJ1-2; unclear D gene. Trimming pared 8 bases from V and 7 bases from J, leaving 11 bases between. Germline V gene data show CDR1 as SGHAT and CDR2 as FQNNGV. This CDR3 contains 11 residues. CDR3 coding DNA: TGTGCCAGCTTGGAGAGGCTTGGCTACACCTTC. It yields the protein CASLERLGYTF.

The chain is built from TRBV9 and TRBJ2-3, with 9 bases that match TRBD2. Trimming removed 0 bases from V and 3 bases from J; junction bases left unmatched: 11. Per germline, CDR1 SGDLS and CDR2 YYNGEE. The CDR3 is 18 residues long. The CDR3 protein is CASSVGGGGAIGTDTQYF. In nucleotides, the CDR3 is TGTGCCAGCAGCGTAGGAGGCGGGGGGGCTATAGGGACAGATACGCAGTATTTT.

J is TRBJ2-1 and V is TRBV11-2; no clear D gene. Germline lookup yields CDR1 SGHAT and CDR2 FQNNGV. The CDR3 length is 12 residues. The ends were cut back, 5 bases at V and 7 bases at J, with 9 bases in the middle. This CDR3 is CASSPNRNEQFF. The CDR3 DNA is TGTGCCAGCAGCCCCAACAGAAATGAGCAGTTCTTC.

This sequence joins TRBV13 and TRBJ2-1; the D is unclear. Trimming shortened V by 2 bases and J by 8 bases, and 10 bases separated the two germline ends. The CDR3 consists of 13 residues. Germline-derived CDR1 and CDR2 are PRHDT and FYEKMQ (reference sequence). The CDR3 spells CASSLTKPDEQFF. The CDR3 DNA sequence: TGTGCCAGCAGCTTAACCAAGCCGGATGAGCAGTTCTTC.

This chain joins TRBV12-5 and TRBJ2-1; TRBD1 matches 8 bases. This CDR3 contains 14 residues. Germline V gene sequence: CDR1 LGHNT, CDR2 FRNRAP. Unmatched junction bases numbered 4, after V lost 7 bases and J lost 2 bases. CDR3 sequence: CASVLDRAYNEQFF. CDR3 coding DNA: TGTGCTAGTGTCCTGGACAGGGCCTACAATGAGCAGTTCTTC.

The table lists this clone with a few counts. The chain uses TRBV7-7 and TRBJ2-1, with 10 bases fitting TRBD1. Germline values: CDR1 SSHAT, CDR2 FNYEAQ (reference sequence). After removal of 5 bases from V and 4 bases from J, the junction contained 5 bases not matched to a gene. This CDR3 region has 15 residues. This CDR3 reads CASSADRGEYNEQFF. The CDR3 coding sequence is TGTGCCAGCAGCGCGGACAGGGGGGAGTACAATGAGCAGTTCTTC.

This chain joins TRBV5-1 and TRBJ2-1, with TRBD1 matching over 11 bases. The CDR3 sequence is 15 residues long. Per the germline V gene, CDR1 is SGHRS and CDR2 is YFSETQ. Trimming at V came to 2 bases and at J to 6 bases, leaving 4 bases not matched to a gene. The chain's CDR3 is CASSFGDRGFNEQFF. DNA of the CDR3: TGCGCCAGCAGCTTCGGGGACAGGGGGTTCAATGAGCAGTTCTTC.

This chain joins TRBV19 and TRBJ1-4; D remains unclear. V lost 8 bases, J lost 1 base, and 14 bases lay in between. The germline V gene has CDR1 LNHDA and CDR2 SQIVND (reference sequence). The CDR3 spans 15 residues. The CDR3 loop is CASRSGSVTNEKLFF. The CDR3 nucleotides read TGTGCCAGTCGGTCGGGGTCGGTAACTAATGAAAAACTGTTTTTT.

The chain recombines TRBV6-5 with TRBJ2-1, with TRBD1 matching over 8 bases. Losses at the gene ends were 6 bases for V and 4 bases for J; bases not matched to a gene: 8. The CDR3 is 15 residues long. Germline V gives CDR1 MNHEY, CDR2 SVGAGI. This CDR3 reads CASRSTGDPYNEQFF. The CDR3 DNA reads as TGTGCCAGCAGATCGACAGGGGACCCTTACAATGAGCAGTTCTTC.